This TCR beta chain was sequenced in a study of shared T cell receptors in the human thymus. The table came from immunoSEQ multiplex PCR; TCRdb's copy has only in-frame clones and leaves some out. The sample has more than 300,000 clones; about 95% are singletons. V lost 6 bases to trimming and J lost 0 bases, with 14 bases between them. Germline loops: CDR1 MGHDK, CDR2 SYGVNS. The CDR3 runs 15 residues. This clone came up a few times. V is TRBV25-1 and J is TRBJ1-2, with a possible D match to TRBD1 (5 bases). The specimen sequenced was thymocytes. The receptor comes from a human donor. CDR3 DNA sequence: TGTGCCAGCAGCGGGACTTCCTGGGCTAACTATGGCTACACCTTC. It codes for CASSGTSWANYGYTF.